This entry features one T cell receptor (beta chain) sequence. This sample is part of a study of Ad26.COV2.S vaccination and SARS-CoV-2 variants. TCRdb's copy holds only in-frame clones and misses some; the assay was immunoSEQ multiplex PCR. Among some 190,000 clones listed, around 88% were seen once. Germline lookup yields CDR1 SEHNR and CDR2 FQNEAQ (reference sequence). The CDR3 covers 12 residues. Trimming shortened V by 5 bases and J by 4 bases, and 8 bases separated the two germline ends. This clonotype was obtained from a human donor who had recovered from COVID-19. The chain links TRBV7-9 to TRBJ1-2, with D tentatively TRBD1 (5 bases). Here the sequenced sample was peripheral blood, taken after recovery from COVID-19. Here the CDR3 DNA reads TGTGCCAGCAGCGTGGACATCTATGGCTACACCTTC. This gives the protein CASSVDIYGYTF.